Presented here are 23 T cell receptor beta chains from one specimen sequenced in a study of early T cells in non-severe SARS-CoV-2 infection. TCRdb reprocessed the 5' RACE reads with MiXCR, giving one entry per CDR3 protein. The sample consists of 70,000 to 85,000 distinct CDR3 sequences, approximately 12% of them appearing once. The specimen was whole blood, collected at baseline. Every receptor here comes from an adult who was a healthcare worker with PCR-confirmed SARS-CoV-2 infection or an uninfected control (not recorded which). The donor label of this sample is uncertain.

The chain combines TRBV7-9 with TRBJ1-1; 10 nucleotides match TRBD1. V lost 8 bases and J lost 11; bases outside the gene matches: 20. The CDR3 totals 16 residues. The germline gives CDR1 SEHNR, CDR2 FQNEAQ (reference sequence). CDR3 sequence: CASSRTGTGVTSRAFF. CDR3 in DNA: TGTGCCAGCTCTAGAACCGGGACAGGGGTCACGAGTCGGGCTTTCTTT.

The rearrangement uses TRBV15 and TRBJ2-3, with 8 bases that match TRBD2. V was clipped by 4 bases and J by 4 bases; unmatched bases: 16. In germline, CDR1 is LNHNV, CDR2 YYDKDF (reference sequence). The CDR3 is 18 amino acids. This chain's CDR3 is CATSTQGRDGRAADTQYF. As DNA, the CDR3 is TGTGCCACCAGCACCCAAGGTCGGGACGGGAGGGCCGCAGATACGCAGTATTTT.

The gene calls are TRBV20-1 and TRBJ2-7; tentatively, D is TRBD1 (6 bases). Germline V CDR1 and CDR2: DFQATT, SNEGSKA (reference sequence). Trimming shortened V by 5 bases and J by 6 bases, and 11 bases separated the two germline ends. The CDR3 runs 11 residues. CDR3 sequence: CSALGHFEQYF. The DNA for the CDR3 is TGCAGTGCTCTGGGACATTTCGAGCAGTACTTC.

The chain joins TRBV4-2 to TRBJ2-7; D possibly corresponds to TRBD2 (5 bases). Per germline, CDR1 LGHNA and CDR2 YNFKEQ. The CDR3 contains 14 residues. Between the trimmed V and J ends, which lost 2 bases and 2 bases, there was a span of 10 bases. CDR3 bases: TGTGCCAGCAGCCAAAATCGGGGAACCTACGAGCAGTACTTC. Protein sequence: CASSQNRGTYEQYF.

CDR3 DNA sequence: TGTGCCAGCACCCTCAGGGCAGGGCACCTTTCCTACGAGCAGTACTTC. Its translation is CASTLRAGHLSYEQYF. V and J are TRBV21-1 and TRBJ2-7; the table's D call TRBD1 went unverified against the DNA. TRBV21-1 represents a pseudogene. The CDR3 spans 16 residues.

The rearrangement joins TRBV7-9 to TRBJ1-2; no reliable D call. The germline V and J ends were trimmed by 6 bases and 0 bases, with 14 bases remaining between them. Germline V gene lookup returns CDR1 SEHNR and CDR2 FQNEAQ (reference sequence). This CDR3 region has 15 residues. The DNA of the CDR3 is TGTGCCAGCAGTCCAAAAAGTCCAGCTAACTATGGCTACACCTTC. Translation gives CASSPKSPANYGYTF. Full variable domain (missing parts from reference TRBV7-9 and TRBJ1-2): DTGVSQNPRHKITKRGQNVTFRCDPISEHNRLYWYRQTLGQGPEFLTYFQNEAQLEKSRLLSDRFSAERPKGSFSTLEIQRTEQGDSAMYLCASSPKSPANYGYTFGSGTRLTVV.

The J gene is TRBJ2-3, the V gene TRBV10-3; D is tentatively TRBD1 or TRBD2 (5 bases each). The CDR3 length is 13 residues. Germline V gene sequence: CDR1 ENHRY, CDR2 SYGVKD. V was pared by 0 bases and J by 6 bases, with 7 bases between. The CDR3 here is CAISESGTDTQYF. The CDR3 DNA reads TGTGCCATCAGTGAGTCAGGGACGGATACGCAGTATTTT.

This clonotype was seen more than once but under ten times. This chain joins TRBV12-5 and TRBJ2-1; D perhaps matches TRBD1 (6 bases). Trimming left V 9 bases short and J 7 bases short, with 16 bases between. Germline CDR1 is LGHNT and CDR2 is FRNRAP. The CDR3 has 13 amino acids. In nucleotides, the CDR3 is TGTGCTAGCCTCCAGGGGCTTGTAAATGAGCAGTTCTTC. This encodes CASLQGLVNEQFF.

The rearrangement uses TRBV7-2 and TRBJ2-3, with 8 bases matching TRBD2. After removal of 3 bases from V and 2 bases from J, the junction contained 7 bases not matched to a gene. The CDR3 contains 16 residues. Germline V gene lookup returns CDR1 SGHTA and CDR2 FQGNSA. CDR3 loop: CASSFPGREVTDTQYF. For the CDR3, the DNA is TGTGCCAGCAGCTTCCCCGGGAGGGAGGTCACAGATACGCAGTATTTT.

J is TRBJ2-7 and V is TRBV11-3, with a weak D call TRBD2 (5 bases). V was trimmed by 5 bases and J by 2 bases, leaving 13 bases between them. The germline gives CDR1 SGHNT, CDR2 YENEEA. This CDR3 comprises 14 residues. The DNA for the CDR3 is TGTGCCAGCAGCGCCCGCACGAGGGCCTACGAGCAGTACTTC. Protein: CASSARTRAYEQYF.

In the case of this clonotype: Given a much more abundant clone one base away, this may be a read error. This chain connects TRBV11-2 to TRBJ2-7, with D unresolved. The germline V gene encodes CDR1 SGHAT and CDR2 FQNNGV. The CDR3 is 12 amino acids. Trimming removed 2 bases at V and 3 bases at J, with 5 bases between. The CDR3 loop reads CASSLTIYEQYF. The CDR3 DNA follows: TGTGCCAGCAGCTTAACCATCTACGAGCAGTACTTC.

The V and J genes are TRBV3-1 and TRBJ2-2, with 9 bases that match TRBD1. Germline loops: CDR1 LGHDT, CDR2 YNNKEL (reference sequence). V was pared by 3 bases and J by 6 bases, with 5 bases of the junction left unmatched. CDR3 length: 15 amino acids. The DNA for the CDR3 is TGTGCCAGCAGCCAGAGGGACAGGGTCCCCGGGGAGCTGTTTTTT. As protein: CASSQRDRVPGELFF.

This clonotype was counted a few times. V usage is TRBV12-3 or TRBV12-4 and J usage is TRBJ1-1; maybe TRBD1 (6 bases). CDR3 length: 14 residues. Trimming removed 5 bases from V and 1 base from J, with 11 bases in between. This CDR3 reads CASSARQANTEAFF. In DNA form, the CDR3 reads TGTGCCAGCAGTGCACGACAGGCGAACACTGAAGCTTTCTTT.

The J gene is TRBJ1-5, the V gene TRBV15, with 8 bases that match TRBD1. Germline trimming cut 1 base from V and 2 bases from J; bases unmatched to any gene: 7. Germline V lookup: CDR1 LNHNV, CDR2 YYDKDF (reference sequence). The CDR3 loop spans 17 amino acids. The CDR3 bases are TGTGCCACCAGCAGAGGAGTAGGACAGGGTGGCAATCAGCCCCAGCATTTT. Encoded protein: CATSRGVGQGGNQPQHF. The full variable domain, its missing parts supplied by reference TRBV15 and TRBJ1-5, is DAMVIQNPRYQVTQFGKPVTLSCSQTLNHNVMYWYQQKSSQAPKLLFHYYDKDFNNEADTPDNFQSRRPNTSFCFLDIRSPGLGDTAMYLCATSRGVGQGGNQPQHFGDGTRLSIL.

The chain has TRBV5-5 and TRBJ2-7; 11 nucleotides line up with TRBD1. Germline lookup yields CDR1 SGHKS and CDR2 YYEKEE (reference sequence). J was trimmed by 1 base and V by 4 bases; bases with no gene match: 7. This CDR3 spans 16 amino acids. The CDR3 DNA follows: TGTGCCAGCAGCCGGACAGGGGGCGCAGGGTCCTACGAGCAGTACTTC. Translated: CASSRTGGAGSYEQYF.

The CDR3 DNA reads as TGTGCCAGCTCACCGATAAAGGGCGGAGAAAAACTGTTTTTT. This encodes CASSPIKGGEKLFF. This chain connects TRBV18 to TRBJ1-4; D remains unclear. The CDR3 is made up of 14 amino acids. V was trimmed by 3 bases and J by 8 bases, leaving 13 bases between them. Germline V lookup: CDR1 KGHSH, CDR2 LQKENI.

This clonotype was seen repeatedly, ten times or more. J is TRBJ2-6 and V is TRBV12-3 or TRBV12-4, with TRBD1 as a possible D gene (6 bases). This CDR3 contains 14 residues. V was pared by 6 bases and J by 5 bases, with 11 bases between. CDR3 bases: TGTGCCAGCAGGAAACAGGGATGGGCCAACGTCCTGACTTTC. As protein: CASRKQGWANVLTF.

The V and J genes are TRBV7-6 and TRBJ1-3; no reliable D call. V was pared by 5 bases and J by 0 bases, with 5 bases between. The CDR3 extends over 13 amino acids. The germline gives CDR1 SGHVS, CDR2 FNYEAQ. The CDR3 nucleotides read TGTGCCAGCAGCCTGAGCTCTGGAAACACCATATATTTT. Its translation is CASSLSSGNTIYF.

As regards this clonotype: Relative to the germline gene, one junction end is altered; a read error may explain this. The rearrangement joins TRBV7-3 to TRBJ2-2; tentative D call: TRBD1 (6 bases). This CDR3 comprises 16 residues. Per germline, CDR1 SGHTA and CDR2 FQGTGA. CDR3 loop: CASRLRVDRFPGELFF. CDR3 sequence (DNA): TGTGCCAGCAGATTAAGGGTTGACAGGTTCCCCGGGGAGCTGTTTTTT. The complete variable domain, with remaining parts taken from reference TRBV7-3 and TRBJ2-2, reads GAGVSQTPSNKVTEKGKYVELRCDPISGHTALYWYRQSLGQGPEFLIYFQGTGAADDSGLPNDRFFAVRPEGSVSTLKIQRTERGDSAVYLCASRLRVDRFPGELFFGEGSRLTVL.

This chain uses TRBV7-9 with TRBJ2-5, with 14 positions matching TRBD2. Trimming took 5 bases from V and 2 from J; bases not matched to a gene: 7. Germline CDR1 and CDR2: SEHNR and FQNEAQ (reference sequence). CDR3 length: 17 residues. CDR3 region: CASSPGTSGRGQETQYF. The CDR3 coding sequence is TGTGCCAGCAGCCCCGGGACTAGCGGGAGAGGACAAGAGACCCAGTACTTC. Full variable domain (remainder filled in from reference TRBV7-9 and TRBJ2-5): DTGVSQNPRHKITKRGQNVTFRCDPISEHNRLYWYRQTLGQGPEFLTYFQNEAQLEKSRLLSDRFSAERPKGSFSTLEIQRTEQGDSAMYLCASSPGTSGRGQETQYFGPGTRLLVL.

This chain connects TRBV29-1 to TRBJ2-7; no clear D. CDR1 SQVTM and CDR2 ANQGSEA come from the germline V gene. V lost 7 bases and J 4 bases, leaving 14 bases between the germline ends. This CDR3 has 12 residues. For the CDR3, the DNA is TGCAGCGCCTTCAATAGCCCTTACGAGCAGTACTTC. This translates into CSAFNSPYEQYF.

With regard to this clonotype: At one boundary the junction diverges from the germline segment, which might be a read error. The chain carries TRBV7-2 and TRBJ2-1, with TRBD2 as a possible D gene (6 bases). The CDR3 runs 13 residues. Germline V lookup: CDR1 SGHTA, CDR2 FQGNSA. CDR3: CVSSPGVWNEQFF. The CDR3 DNA sequence: TGTGTCAGCAGCCCGGGAGTCTGGAATGAGCAGTTCTTC. Complete variable domain (other parts from reference TRBV7-2 and TRBJ2-1): GAGVSQSPSNKVTEKGKDVELRCDPISGHTALYWYRQSLGQGLEFLIYFQGNSAPDKSGLPSDRFSAERTGGSVSTLTIQRTQQEDSAVYLCVSSPGVWNEQFFGPGTRLTVL.

The genes are TRBV7-2 and TRBJ2-7; D is undetermined. Germline V gene sequence: CDR1 SGHTA, CDR2 FQGNSA. The CDR3 is 14 residues long. V lost 4 bases to trimming and J lost 1 base, with 11 bases between them. As DNA, the CDR3 is TGTGCCAGCAGCTCCCAGTACGGGTCCTACGAGCAGTACTTC. This gives the protein CASSSQYGSYEQYF.